Described below is a single T cell receptor (beta chain) sequence and its context. The source of the sample is a study of sequential checkpoint blockade in melanoma. About the study: Maintenance nivolumab came after either treatment sequence.

Indicated treatment: randomized to nivolumab then ipilimumab (arm A) or the reverse (arm B). Live CD3+CD8+ CD19− CD56− cells were sorted from PBMCs. Germline loops: CDR1 MNHEY, CDR2 SMNVEV (reference sequence). The CDR3 spans 13 residues. The ends were cut back, 3 bases at V and 1 base at J, with 6 bases in the middle. Measured with immunoSEQ multiplex PCR; TCRdb has only the in-frame clones, and not every one. The data show about 32,000 clones, around 82% seen once. The chain carries TRBV27 and TRBJ1-1, with D unclear. This specimen consisted of CD8+ T cells sorted from blood (inferred from file names), obtained from a patient given nivolumab and ipilimumab in sequence. This clonotype was obtained from a human donor with melanoma. The CDR3 DNA sequence: TGTGCCAGCAGTTTTGTGCGGAACACTGAAGCTTTCTTT. Its translation: CASSFVRNTEAFF.